The 9 T cell receptor beta chains given below trace back to one sample, sequenced in a study of beta chain features in type 1 diabetes. Findings and caveats of the study: The study found moderately but significantly shorter TCRB CDR3s in all four CD4+ subsets of Type 1 diabetes patients.

These receptors' antigens are unknown. Isolated RNA was reverse transcribed in full, so expressed TCRB transcripts were sequenced. Clones were sequenced by immunoSEQ multiplex PCR, and TCRdb holds only the in-frame ones, with some missing. The sample gives about 47,000 clones, about 48% of which show up once; over 0.1% is in the top ten. Input material: stem cell memory CD4+ T cells from blood. These receptors all stem from a man aged 25-40 years with type 1 diabetes.

In its sample, this clone was seen once. Other nucleotide sequences in the sample specify the same CDR3. The chain is built from TRBV7-9 and TRBJ2-1; 7 nucleotides align to TRBD2. The germline gives CDR1 SEHNR, CDR2 FQNEAQ (reference sequence). The CDR3 is 17 amino acids. V lost 0 bases to trimming and J lost 8 bases; unmatched junction nucleotides: 13. The CDR3 DNA sequence: TGTGCCAGCAGCTTAGCTTATCGACTAGCAGGAGTTTATGAGCAGTTCTTC. Protein sequence: CASSLAYRLAGVYEQFF.

V usage is TRBV29-1 and J usage is TRBJ1-1; the match to TRBD1 covers 9 bases. This CDR3 is 12 amino acids long. In germline, CDR1 is SQVTM, CDR2 ANQGSEA. After removal of 6 bases from V and 7 bases from J, the junction contained 6 bases not matched to a gene. The CDR3 here is CSVDRGGGEAFF. In nucleotides, the CDR3 is TGCAGCGTGGACAGGGGTGGGGGTGAAGCTTTCTTT.

The gene calls are TRBV5-1 and TRBJ2-1; 12 nucleotides align to TRBD2. The V segment lost 1 base and the J segment 10 bases; nucleotides outside the gene matches: 6. The CDR3 is made up of 15 amino acids. Per the germline V gene, CDR1 is SGHRS and CDR2 is YFSETQ. The CDR3 loop reads CASSLPSGRASEQFF. CDR3 DNA sequence: TGCGCCAGCAGCTTGCCTAGCGGGAGGGCCAGCGAGCAGTTCTTC. Full variable domain (remainder filled in from reference TRBV5-1 and TRBJ2-1): KAGVTQTPRYLIKTRGQQVTLSCSPISGHRSVSWYQQTPGQGLQFLFEYFSETQRNKGNFPGRFSGRQFSNSRSEMNVSTLELGDSALYLCASSLPSGRASEQFFGPGTRLTVL.

The rearrangement uses TRBV7-9 and TRBJ2-2, with 9 bases matching TRBD2. V dropped 8 bases and J dropped 2; count of bases not matched to a gene: 9. This CDR3 is built from 16 residues. Per the germline V gene, CDR1 is SEHNR and CDR2 is FQNEAQ (reference sequence). The CDR3 region has the DNA TGTGCCAGCCACCCCGGGACTAGCAGTAACACCGGGGAGCTGTTTTTT. Translation gives CASHPGTSSNTGELFF.

This clone was seen a handful of times. This CDR3 is CASSRGTGQGPNQPQHF. CDR3 DNA: TGTGCCAGCAGCCGGGGTACGGGACAGGGGCCCAATCAGCCCCAGCATTTT. V usage is TRBV7-9 and J usage is TRBJ1-5; 10 nucleotides match TRBD1. V lost 5 bases and J lost 3; bases outside the gene matches: 10. The CDR3 sequence is 17 residues long. Germline V gene sequence: CDR1 SEHNR, CDR2 FQNEAQ (reference sequence).

As for this clone: The same CDR3 arises from other DNA sequences in this sample as well. The J gene is TRBJ2-7, the V gene TRBV28; 7 positions agree with TRBD2. There are 14 residues in the CDR3. The germline V gene has CDR1 MDHEN and CDR2 SYDVKM. The V segment lost 8 bases and the J segment 0 bases; nucleotides outside the gene matches: 7. The DNA for the CDR3 is TGTGCCAGCGCTCCCGGGGGGATCTCCTACGAGCAGTACTTC. This translates into CASAPGGISYEQYF. The whole variable domain, filled in from reference TRBV28 and TRBJ2-7, reads DVKVTQSSRYLVKRTGEKVFLECVQDMDHENMFWYRQDPGLGLRLIYFSYDVKMKEKGDIPEGYSVSREKKERFSLILESASTNQTSMYLCASAPGGISYEQYFGPGTRLTVT.

This chain joins TRBV5-1 and TRBJ2-1; 11 bases line up with TRBD2. The CDR3 sequence is 17 residues long. The V segment lost 1 base and the J segment 6 bases; nucleotides outside the gene matches: 9. Germline V lookup: CDR1 SGHRS, CDR2 YFSETQ. CDR3 loop: CASSLLTSGTFFNEQFF. The DNA for the CDR3 is TGCGCCAGCAGCTTGCTGACTAGCGGGACCTTTTTCAATGAGCAGTTCTTC.

The chain has TRBV28 and TRBJ1-1, with D uncertain. Looked up from germline, CDR1 is MDHEN and CDR2 is SYDVKM. The germline V and J ends were trimmed by 8 bases and 4 bases, with 17 bases remaining between them. The CDR3 length is 14 residues. The CDR3 nucleotides read TGTGCCAGCCGAAGTGAGGGCAGTCGCACTGAAGCTTTCTTT. Translating gives CASRSEGSRTEAFF. The entire variable domain, with the rest obtained from reference TRBV28 and TRBJ1-1, is as follows: DVKVTQSSRYLVKRTGEKVFLECVQDMDHENMFWYRQDPGLGLRLIYFSYDVKMKEKGDIPEGYSVSREKKERFSLILESASTNQTSMYLCASRSEGSRTEAFFGQGTRLTVV.

This clone has a handful of counts. DNA of the CDR3: TGTGCCAGCTCACCACCCCAAGCGGGAGGCTACAATGAGCAGTTCTTC. This gives the protein CASSPPQAGGYNEQFF. The chain links TRBV18 to TRBJ2-1; 9 bases fit TRBD2. J gave up 3 bases and V 0 bases, and 3 bases lay outside the gene matches. There are 16 residues in the CDR3. Germline CDR1 is KGHSH and CDR2 is LQKENI.